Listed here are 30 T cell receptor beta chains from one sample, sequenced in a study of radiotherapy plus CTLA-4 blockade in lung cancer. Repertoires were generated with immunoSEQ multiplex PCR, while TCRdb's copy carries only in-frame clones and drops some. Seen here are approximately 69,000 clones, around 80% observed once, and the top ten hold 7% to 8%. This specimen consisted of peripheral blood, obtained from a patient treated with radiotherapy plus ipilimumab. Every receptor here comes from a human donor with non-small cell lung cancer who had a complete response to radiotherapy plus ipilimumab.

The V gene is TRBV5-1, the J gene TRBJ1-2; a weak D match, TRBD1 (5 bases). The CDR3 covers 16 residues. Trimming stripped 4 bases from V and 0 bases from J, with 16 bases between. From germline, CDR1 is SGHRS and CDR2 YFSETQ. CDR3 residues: CASSVLIGGSNYGYTF. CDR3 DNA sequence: TGCGCCAGCAGCGTACTTATCGGGGGATCTAACTATGGCTACACCTTC.

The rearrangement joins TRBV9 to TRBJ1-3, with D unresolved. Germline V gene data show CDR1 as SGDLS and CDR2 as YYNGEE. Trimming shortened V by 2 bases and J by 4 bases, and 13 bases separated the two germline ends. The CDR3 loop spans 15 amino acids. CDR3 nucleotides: TGTGCCAGCAGCGTGAGGGTAGGGTCCGGAAACACCATATATTTT. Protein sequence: CASSVRVGSGNTIYF.

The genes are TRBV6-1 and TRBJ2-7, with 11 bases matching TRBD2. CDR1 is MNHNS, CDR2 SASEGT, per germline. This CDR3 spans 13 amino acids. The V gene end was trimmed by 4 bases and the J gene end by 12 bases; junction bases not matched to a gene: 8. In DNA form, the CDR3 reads TGTGCCAGCAGTGGGGAGACTAGCGGGAAGTGGTACGTC. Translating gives CASSGETSGKWYV.

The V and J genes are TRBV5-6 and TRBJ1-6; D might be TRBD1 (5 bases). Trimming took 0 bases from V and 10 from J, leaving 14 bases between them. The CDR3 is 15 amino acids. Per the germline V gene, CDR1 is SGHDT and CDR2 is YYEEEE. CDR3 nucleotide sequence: TGTGCCAGCAGCTTGGAACCTGGGGCAGGCTCACCCCTCCACTTT. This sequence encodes CASSLEPGAGSPLHF. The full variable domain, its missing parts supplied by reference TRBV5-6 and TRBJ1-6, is DAGVTQSPTHLIKTRGQQVTLRCSPKSGHDTVSWYQQALGQGPQFIFQYYEEEERQRGNFPDRFSGHQFPNYSSELNVNALLLGDSALYLCASSLEPGAGSPLHFGNGTRLTVT.

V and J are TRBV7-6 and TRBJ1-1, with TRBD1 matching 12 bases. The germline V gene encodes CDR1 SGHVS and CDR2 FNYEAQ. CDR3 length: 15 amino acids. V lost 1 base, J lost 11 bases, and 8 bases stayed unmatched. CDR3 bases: TGTGCCAGCAGCTTAGACGGGACAGGGGGCGGTGGGGCTTTCTTT. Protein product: CASSLDGTGGGGAFF.

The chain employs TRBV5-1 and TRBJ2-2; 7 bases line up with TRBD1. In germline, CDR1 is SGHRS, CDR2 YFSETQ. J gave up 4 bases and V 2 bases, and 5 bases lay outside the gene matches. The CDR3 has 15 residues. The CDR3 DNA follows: TGCGCCAGCAGCTTTACAGGGGCGAGCACCGGGGAGCTGTTTTTT. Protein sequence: CASSFTGASTGELFF.

In DNA form, the CDR3 reads TGCAGCGTTAGGGGACAGGGTTACAATGAGCAGTTCTTC. Encoded protein: CSVRGQGYNEQFF. The V call is TRBV29-1, the J call TRBJ2-1, with 9 bases lining up with TRBD1. The CDR3 is made up of 13 amino acids. J was trimmed by 4 bases and V by 5 bases; bases with no gene match: 3. Germline V CDR1 and CDR2: SQVTM, ANQGSEA.

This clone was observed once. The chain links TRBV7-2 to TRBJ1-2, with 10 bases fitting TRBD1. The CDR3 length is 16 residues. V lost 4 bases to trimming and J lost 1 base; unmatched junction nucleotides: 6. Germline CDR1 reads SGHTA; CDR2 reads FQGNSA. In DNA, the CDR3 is TGTGCCAGCAGCTCCCGACAGGGGGCGTATAACTATGGCTACACCTTC. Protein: CASSSRQGAYNYGYTF. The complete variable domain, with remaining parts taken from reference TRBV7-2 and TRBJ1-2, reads GAGVSQSPSNKVTEKGKDVELRCDPISGHTALYWYRQSLGQGLEFLIYFQGNSAPDKSGLPSDRFSAERTGGSVSTLTIQRTQQEDSAVYLCASSSRQGAYNYGYTFGSGTRLTVV.

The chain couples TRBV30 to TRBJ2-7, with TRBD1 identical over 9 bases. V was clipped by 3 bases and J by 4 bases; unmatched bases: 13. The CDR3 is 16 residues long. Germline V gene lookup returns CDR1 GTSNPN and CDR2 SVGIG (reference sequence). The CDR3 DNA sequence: TGTGCCTGGAGACCAACCGGGACAGGGATTCGGTACGAGCAGTACTTC. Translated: CAWRPTGTGIRYEQYF.

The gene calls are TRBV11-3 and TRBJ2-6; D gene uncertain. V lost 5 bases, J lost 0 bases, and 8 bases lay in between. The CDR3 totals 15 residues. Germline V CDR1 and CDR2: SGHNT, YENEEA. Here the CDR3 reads CASSKRLSGANVLTF. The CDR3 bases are TGTGCCAGCAGCAAGCGACTCTCTGGGGCCAACGTCCTGACTTTC.

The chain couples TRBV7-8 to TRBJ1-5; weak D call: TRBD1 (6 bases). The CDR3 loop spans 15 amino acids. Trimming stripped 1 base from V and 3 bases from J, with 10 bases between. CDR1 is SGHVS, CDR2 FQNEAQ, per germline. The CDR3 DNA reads TGTGCCAGCAGCTTAGACCCAGGGGTCAATCAGCCCCAGCATTTT. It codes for CASSLDPGVNQPQHF.

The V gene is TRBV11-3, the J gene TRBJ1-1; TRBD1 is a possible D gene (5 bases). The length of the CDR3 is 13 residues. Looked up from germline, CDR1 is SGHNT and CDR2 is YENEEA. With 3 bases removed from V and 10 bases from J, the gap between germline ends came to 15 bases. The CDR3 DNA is TGTGCCAGCAGCTTGCATCAGGGCAGGCCAGCTTTCTTT. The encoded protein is CASSLHQGRPAFF.

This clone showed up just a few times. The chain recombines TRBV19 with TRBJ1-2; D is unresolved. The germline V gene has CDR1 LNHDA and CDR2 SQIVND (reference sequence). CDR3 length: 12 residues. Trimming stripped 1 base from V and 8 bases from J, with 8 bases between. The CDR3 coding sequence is TGTGCCAGTAGTATAGGCTCCAGGGGCTACACCTTC. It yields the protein CASSIGSRGYTF.

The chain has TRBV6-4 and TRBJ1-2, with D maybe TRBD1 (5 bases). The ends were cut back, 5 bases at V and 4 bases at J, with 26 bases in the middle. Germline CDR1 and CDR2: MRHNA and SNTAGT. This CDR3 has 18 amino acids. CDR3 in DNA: TGTGCCAGCAGTTACCTATGGCGAGGGGACCCTGCCTCCTATGGCTACACCTTC. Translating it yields CASSYLWRGDPASYGYTF.

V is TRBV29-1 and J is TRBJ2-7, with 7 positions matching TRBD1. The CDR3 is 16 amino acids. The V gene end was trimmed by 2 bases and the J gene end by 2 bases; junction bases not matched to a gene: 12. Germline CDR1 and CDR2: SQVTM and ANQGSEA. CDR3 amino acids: CSVERAPGQSPYEQYV. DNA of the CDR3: TGCAGCGTTGAAAGAGCCCCGGGACAGTCACCCTACGAGCAGTACGTC.

This CDR3 reads CASSLGTGFNQPQHF. The CDR3, as DNA: TGTGCCAGCAGCCTTGGGACAGGGTTCAATCAGCCCCAGCATTTT. V gene TRBV5-5 combines with J gene TRBJ1-5; TRBD1 agrees at 9 bases. Germline V lookup: CDR1 SGHKS, CDR2 YYEKEE (reference sequence). This CDR3 contains 15 residues. V lost 4 bases, J lost 3 bases, and 5 bases stayed unmatched. Combining the CDR3 with reference TRBV5-5 and TRBJ1-5 gives the whole variable domain DAGVTQSPTHLIKTRGQQVTLRCSPISGHKSVSWYQQVLGQGPQFIFQYYEKEERGRGNFPDRFSARQFPNYSSELNVNALLLGDSALYLCASSLGTGFNQPQHFGDGTRLSIL.

The CDR3 region has the DNA TGTGCCAGCAGCCGAGCAACGGGACAGCTACAAGAGACCCAGTACTTC. It translates to CASSRATGQLQETQYF. The rearrangement joins TRBV7-9 to TRBJ2-5; 7 bases are shared with TRBD1. The ends lost 5 bases at V and 2 bases at J; junction bases unmatched: 11. This CDR3 comprises 16 residues. Germline CDR1 is SEHNR and CDR2 is FQNEAQ (reference sequence).

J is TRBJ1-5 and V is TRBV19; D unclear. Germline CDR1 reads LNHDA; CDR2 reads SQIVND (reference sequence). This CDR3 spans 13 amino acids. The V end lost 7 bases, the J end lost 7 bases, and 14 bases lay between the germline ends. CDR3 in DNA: TGTGCCAGTACTGGCAGTCTTCGACAGCCCCAGCATTTT. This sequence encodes CASTGSLRQPQHF.

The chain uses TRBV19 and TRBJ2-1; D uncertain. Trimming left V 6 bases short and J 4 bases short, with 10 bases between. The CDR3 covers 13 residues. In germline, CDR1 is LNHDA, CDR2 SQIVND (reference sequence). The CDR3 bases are TGTGCCAGTAGCTTCGTCGCGTACAATGAGCAGTTCTTC. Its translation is CASSFVAYNEQFF.

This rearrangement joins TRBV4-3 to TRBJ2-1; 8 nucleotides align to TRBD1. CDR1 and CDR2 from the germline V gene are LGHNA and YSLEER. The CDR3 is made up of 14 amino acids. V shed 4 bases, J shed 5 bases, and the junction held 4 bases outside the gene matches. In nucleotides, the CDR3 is TGCGCCAGCAGCCTCTCGGACAGGGACAATGAGCAGTTCTTC. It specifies CASSLSDRDNEQFF.

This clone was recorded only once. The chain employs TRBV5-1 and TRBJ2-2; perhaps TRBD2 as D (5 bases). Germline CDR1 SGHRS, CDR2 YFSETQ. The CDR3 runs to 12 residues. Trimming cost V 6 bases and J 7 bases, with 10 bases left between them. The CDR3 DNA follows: TGCGCCAGCAAGGAGGTGGGCGGGGAGCTGTTTTTT. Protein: CASKEVGGELFF.

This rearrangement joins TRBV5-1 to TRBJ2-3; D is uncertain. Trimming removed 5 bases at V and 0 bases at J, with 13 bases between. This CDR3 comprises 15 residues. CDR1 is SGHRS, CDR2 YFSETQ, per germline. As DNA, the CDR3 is TGCGCCAGCAGTGAAGATGCCCCGAGCACAGATACGCAGTATTTT. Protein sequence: CASSEDAPSTDTQYF.

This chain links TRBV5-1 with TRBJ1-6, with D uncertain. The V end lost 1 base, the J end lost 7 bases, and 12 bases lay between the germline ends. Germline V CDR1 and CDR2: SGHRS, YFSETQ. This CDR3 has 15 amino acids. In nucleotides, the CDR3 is TGCGCCAGCAGCTTGCAAAAGGGATTGAATTCACCCCTCCACTTT. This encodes CASSLQKGLNSPLHF.

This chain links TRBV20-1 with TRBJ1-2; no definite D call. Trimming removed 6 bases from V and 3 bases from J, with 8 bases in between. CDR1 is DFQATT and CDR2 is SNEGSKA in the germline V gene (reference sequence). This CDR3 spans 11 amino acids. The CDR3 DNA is TGCAGTGCGACTGGGGACTATGGCTACACCTTC. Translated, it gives CSATGDYGYTF.

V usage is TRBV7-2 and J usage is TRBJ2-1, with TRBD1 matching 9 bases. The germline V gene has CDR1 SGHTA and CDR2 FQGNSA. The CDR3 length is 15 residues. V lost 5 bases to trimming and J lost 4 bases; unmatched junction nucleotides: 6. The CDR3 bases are TGTGCCAGCAGCCCGGACAGGGGCCTTTACAATGAGCAGTTCTTC. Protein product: CASSPDRGLYNEQFF.

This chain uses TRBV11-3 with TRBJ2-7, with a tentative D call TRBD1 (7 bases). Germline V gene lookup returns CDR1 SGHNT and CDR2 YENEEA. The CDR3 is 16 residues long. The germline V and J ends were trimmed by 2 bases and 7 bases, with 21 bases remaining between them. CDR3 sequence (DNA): TGTGCCAGCAGCTTAAGAGCGACAGGGCCCAGCGGGGAGCAGTACTTC. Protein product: CASSLRATGPSGEQYF.

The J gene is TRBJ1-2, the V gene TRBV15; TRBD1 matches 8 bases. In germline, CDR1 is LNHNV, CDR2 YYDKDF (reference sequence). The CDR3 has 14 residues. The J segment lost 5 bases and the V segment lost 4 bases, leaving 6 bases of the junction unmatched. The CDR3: CATSTRTGRYGYTF. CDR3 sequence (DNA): TGTGCCACCAGCACCAGGACAGGGAGGTATGGCTACACCTTC. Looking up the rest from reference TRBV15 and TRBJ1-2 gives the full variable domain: DAMVIQNPRYQVTQFGKPVTLSCSQTLNHNVMYWYQQKSSQAPKLLFHYYDKDFNNEADTPDNFQSRRPNTSFCFLDIRSPGLGDTAMYLCATSTRTGRYGYTFGSGTRLTVV.

CDR3 loop: CASSSAVVYGYTF. The CDR3 region has the DNA TGTGCCAGCAGTTCAGCTGTGGTCTATGGCTACACCTTC. V is TRBV6-5 and J is TRBJ1-2; D unclear. V gave up 4 bases and J gave up 4 bases, with 10 bases separating them. Germline V gene data show CDR1 as MNHEY and CDR2 as SVGAGI. This CDR3 region has 13 residues.

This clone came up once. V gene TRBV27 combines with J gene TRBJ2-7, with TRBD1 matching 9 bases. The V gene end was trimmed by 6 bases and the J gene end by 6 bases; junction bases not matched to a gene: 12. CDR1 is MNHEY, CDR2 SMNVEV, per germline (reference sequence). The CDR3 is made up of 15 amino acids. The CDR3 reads CASSHYRDRESEQYF. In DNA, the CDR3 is TGTGCCAGCAGCCATTACCGGGACAGGGAGAGCGAGCAGTACTTC.

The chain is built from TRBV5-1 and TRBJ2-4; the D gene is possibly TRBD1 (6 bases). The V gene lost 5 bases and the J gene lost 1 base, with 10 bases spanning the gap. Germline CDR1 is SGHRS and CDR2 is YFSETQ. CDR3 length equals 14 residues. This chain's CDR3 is CASSLQGAKNIQYF. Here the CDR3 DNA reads TGCGCCAGCAGTCTGCAGGGGGCCAAAAACATTCAGTACTTC.